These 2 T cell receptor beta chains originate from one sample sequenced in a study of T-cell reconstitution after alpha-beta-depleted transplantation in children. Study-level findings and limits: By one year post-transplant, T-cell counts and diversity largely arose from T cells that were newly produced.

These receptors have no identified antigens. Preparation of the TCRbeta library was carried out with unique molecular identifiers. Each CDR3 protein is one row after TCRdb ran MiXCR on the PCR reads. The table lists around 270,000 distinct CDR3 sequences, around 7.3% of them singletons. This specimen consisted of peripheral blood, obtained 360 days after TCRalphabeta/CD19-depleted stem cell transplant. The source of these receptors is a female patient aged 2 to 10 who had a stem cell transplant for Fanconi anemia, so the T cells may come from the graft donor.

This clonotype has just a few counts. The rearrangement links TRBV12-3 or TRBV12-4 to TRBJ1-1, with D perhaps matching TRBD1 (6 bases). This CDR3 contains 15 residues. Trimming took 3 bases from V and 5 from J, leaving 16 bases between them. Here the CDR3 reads CASSLGGRGRTEAFF. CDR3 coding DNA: TGTGCCAGCAGTTTGGGGGGGCGCGGTAGGACTGAAGCTTTCTTT.

CDR3 loop: CATRSEGFTDTQYF. DNA of the CDR3: TGTGCCACCAGGTCGGAGGGGTTCACAGATACGCAGTATTTT. The chain uses TRBV24-1 and TRBJ2-3; D is possibly TRBD2 (6 bases). In germline, CDR1 is KGHDR, CDR2 SFDVKD. V was shortened by 7 bases and J by 2 bases, with 12 bases between the two germline ends. This CDR3 spans 14 amino acids.